The 20 T cell receptor beta chains reported below all come from one sample, sequenced in a study of cytomegalovirus exposure and HLA in healthy donors. The primer mix had 60 Vbeta and 13 Jbeta primers. The data were produced by immunoSEQ multiplex PCR, yet TCRdb's version contains in-frame clones alone and is incomplete. The table includes around 140,000 clones, around 86% detected once. Sequenced: PBMCs. The receptors were gathered from a woman aged 30 to 39 in good health and CMV-seronegative.

The chain has TRBV30 and TRBJ1-5, with 7 bases that match TRBD1. V dropped 5 bases and J dropped 9; count of bases not matched to a gene: 13. Germline-derived CDR1 and CDR2 are GTSNPN and SVGIG (reference sequence). CDR3 length: 14 residues. The CDR3 DNA is TGTGCCTGGGGTCCGGGACAGTTTATTCGGCCCCAGCATTTT. Its protein is CAWGPGQFIRPQHF.

The chain recombines TRBV2 with TRBJ1-6; possible D gene TRBD1, 5 bases. V was clipped by 3 bases and J by 8 bases, with 14 bases between them. CDR1 and CDR2 (germline): SNHLY, FYNNEI. CDR3 length equals 15 residues. The CDR3 loop is CASSEETGVDSPLHF. DNA for the CDR3: TGTGCCAGCAGTGAGGAGACGGGGGTGGATTCACCCCTCCACTTT.

The chain carries TRBV5-3 and TRBJ2-3; weak D call: TRBD2 (6 bases). TRBV5-3 is noted as an ORF with a role that remains uncertain. This CDR3 has 15 amino acids. The V end lost 4 bases, the J end lost 0 bases, and 12 bases lay between the germline ends. This CDR3 reads CARSIWGRSTDTQYF. The CDR3 region has the DNA TGTGCCAGAAGCATCTGGGGGAGGAGCACAGATACGCAGTATTTT.

The genes are TRBV6-5 and TRBJ1-1, with TRBD1 identical over 9 bases. Trimming cost V 6 bases and J 1 base; bases outside gene matches: 6. The germline gives CDR1 MNHEY, CDR2 SVGAGI. This CDR3 comprises 15 residues. CDR3 amino acids: CASSAQGAGNTEAFF. CDR3 nucleotides: TGTGCCAGCAGCGCACAGGGGGCTGGGAACACTGAAGCTTTCTTT.

This chain links TRBV4-3 with TRBJ1-5; D is unresolved. V lost 0 bases and J lost 2, with 5 bases in between. The germline V gene has CDR1 LGHNA and CDR2 YSLEER. The CDR3 spans 14 residues. CDR3 residues: CASSQDIGNQPQHF. CDR3 nucleotides: TGCGCCAGCAGCCAAGATATTGGCAATCAGCCCCAGCATTTT.

The chain uses TRBV30 and TRBJ2-7; 7 bases line up with TRBD2. V lost 7 bases and J lost 0; bases outside the gene matches: 15. Germline assignment: CDR1 GTSNPN and CDR2 SVGIG (reference sequence). The CDR3 has 16 residues. CDR3 residues: CASDPGVGGSSYEQYF. The CDR3 nucleotides are TGTGCCTCCGACCCGGGTGTCGGCGGGAGCTCCTACGAGCAGTACTTC.

This sequence joins TRBV12-5 and TRBJ2-2, with 9 nucleotides matching TRBD1. Per germline, CDR1 LGHNT and CDR2 FRNRAP. The CDR3 consists of 17 residues. V lost 4 bases, J lost 5 bases, and 11 bases stayed unmatched. The CDR3 sequence is CASGSPPGQGSTGELFF. The CDR3 region has the DNA TGTGCTAGTGGTTCCCCTCCGGGACAGGGATCAACCGGGGAGCTGTTTTTT.

The CDR3 DNA sequence: TGTGCCACCAGCAGAGAACCCCGGCGGGACAGGGGTTCTGGCTACACCTTC. Translated, it gives CATSREPRRDRGSGYTF. This rearrangement joins TRBV15 to TRBJ1-2, with 10 positions matching TRBD1. The CDR3 has 17 residues. With V trimmed by 0 bases and J by 7 bases, 11 bases remained unmatched. Germline CDR1 reads LNHNV; CDR2 reads YYDKDF (reference sequence). The variable domain in full, completed from reference TRBV15 and TRBJ1-2, reads DAMVIQNPRYQVTQFGKPVTLSCSQTLNHNVMYWYQQKSSQAPKLLFHYYDKDFNNEADTPDNFQSRRPNTSFCFLDIRSPGLGDTAMYLCATSREPRRDRGSGYTFGSGTRLTVV.

This rearrangement joins TRBV5-1 to TRBJ2-1; 8 bases agree with TRBD1. The CDR3 runs to 15 residues. The germline CDR1 and CDR2 sequences are SGHRS and YFSETQ. With 3 bases clipped from V and 6 bases from J, the junction kept 8 bases outside the gene matches. CDR3 nucleotide sequence: TGCGCCAGCAGCTACACGACAGGGGCCCTCAATGAGCAGTTCTTC. Translation: CASSYTTGALNEQFF.

The chain employs TRBV7-3 and TRBJ2-3; 8 bases fit TRBD1. Trimming removed 5 bases from V and 0 bases from J; junction bases left unmatched: 7. The germline CDR1 and CDR2 sequences are SGHTA and FQGTGA. The CDR3 has 16 residues. The CDR3 region is CASSPGGFPSTDTQYF. DNA for the CDR3: TGTGCCAGCAGCCCAGGGGGCTTCCCCAGCACAGATACGCAGTATTTT.

The chain uses TRBV10-2 and TRBJ2-7, with 7 bases fitting TRBD1. CDR1 and CDR2 (germline): WSHSY, SAAADI. The CDR3 covers 15 residues. V shed 0 bases, J shed 4 bases, and the junction held 6 bases outside the gene matches. The CDR3 spells CASSESSGGEYEQYF. CDR3 DNA sequence: TGCGCCAGCAGTGAGTCGTCAGGGGGAGAGTACGAGCAGTACTTC.

V usage is TRBV9 and J usage is TRBJ1-4; perhaps TRBD1 as D (6 bases). V lost 3 bases, J lost 4 bases, and 13 bases lay in between. This CDR3 has 15 amino acids. From germline, CDR1 is SGDLS and CDR2 YYNGEE. This chain's CDR3 is CASSAWGGLNEKLFF. CDR3 bases: TGTGCCAGCAGCGCCTGGGGGGGGCTTAATGAAAAACTGTTTTTT. Full variable domain (remainder filled in from reference TRBV9 and TRBJ1-4): DSGVTQTPKHLITATGQRVTLRCSPRSGDLSVYWYQQSLDQGLQFLIQYYNGEERAKGNILERFSAQQFPDLHSELNLSSLELGDSALYFCASSAWGGLNEKLFFGSGTQLSVL.

V gene TRBV6-4 combines with J gene TRBJ1-5; 11 bases agree with TRBD1. V lost 2 bases, J lost 6 bases, and 0 bases stayed unmatched. CDR1 is MRHNA, CDR2 SNTAGT, per germline. This CDR3 is built from 14 residues. The CDR3 sequence: CASSDGTGGQPQHF. Written as DNA, the CDR3 is TGTGCCAGCAGTGACGGGACAGGGGGTCAGCCCCAGCATTTT.

The gene calls are TRBV10-1 and TRBJ2-3; D uncertain. The germline V gene encodes CDR1 WNHNN and CDR2 SYGVQD (reference sequence). This CDR3 comprises 13 residues. Trimming shortened V by 4 bases and J by 1 base, and 6 bases separated the two germline ends. The CDR3 sequence: CASSGSGTDTQYF. DNA for the CDR3: TGCGCCAGCAGTGGATCGGGCACAGATACGCAGTATTTT.

This clone was seen just once. The J gene is TRBJ2-7, the V gene TRBV7-3; maybe TRBD2 (6 bases). Trimming took off 5 bases at V and 2 bases at J, with 16 bases between the two ends. This CDR3 has 15 residues. Per germline, CDR1 SGHTA and CDR2 FQGTGA. In DNA form, the CDR3 reads TGTGCCAGCAGCCCAGGCCTAGCGTACACCTACGAGCAGTACTTC. The encoded protein is CASSPGLAYTYEQYF.

This rearrangement joins TRBV7-3 to TRBJ1-2; 8 bases fit TRBD1. The CDR3 consists of 15 residues. With V trimmed by 4 bases and J by 3 bases, 7 bases remained unmatched. Germline CDR1 SGHTA, CDR2 FQGTGA. In DNA form, the CDR3 reads TGTGCCAGCAGCTCCGGACAGGGCCGTGACTATGGCTACACCTTC. Its protein product is CASSSGQGRDYGYTF.

The chain carries TRBV6-1 and TRBJ2-7, with 7 bases lining up with TRBD1. With 3 bases clipped from V and 5 bases from J, the junction kept 4 bases outside the gene matches. CDR3 length: 13 amino acids. Germline V gene sequence: CDR1 MNHNS, CDR2 SASEGT. The chain's CDR3 is CASSETGYNEQYF. CDR3 sequence (DNA): TGTGCCAGCAGTGAGACAGGGTACAACGAGCAGTACTTC.

The rearrangement joins TRBV19 to TRBJ1-2; no firm D call. The length of the CDR3 is 11 residues. V dropped 7 bases and J dropped 3 bases, with 6 bases sitting between them. CDR1 is LNHDA, CDR2 SQIVND, per germline (reference sequence). The CDR3 sequence is CASKTYYGYTF. The CDR3 coding sequence is TGTGCCAGTAAAACTTACTATGGCTACACCTTC.

This clone appeared a single time. V gene TRBV27 combines with J gene TRBJ2-6; 10 bases map to TRBD2. Germline V CDR1 and CDR2: MNHEY, SMNVEV (reference sequence). The CDR3 has 18 residues. Trimming took 0 bases from V and 9 from J; bases not matched to a gene: 11. As DNA, the CDR3 is TGTGCCAGCAGTTTATCTTTCCTAGCGGGAGTCGTCGGCAACGTCCTGACTTTC. Protein sequence: CASSLSFLAGVVGNVLTF.

This clone appeared a single time. V is TRBV7-8 and J is TRBJ2-7; D is undetermined. The ends were cut back, 3 bases at V and 5 bases at J, with 11 bases in the middle. The CDR3 sequence is 13 residues long. CDR1 SGHVS and CDR2 FQNEAQ come from the germline V gene. CDR3 DNA sequence: TGTGCCAGCAGCTTTTCAACTGTTGACGAGCAGTACTTC. This sequence encodes CASSFSTVDEQYF.